The 3 T cell receptor beta chains below all came from one sample that was sequenced in a study of beta chain features in type 1 diabetes. The isolated RNA, all of it, was reverse transcribed, so expressed TCRB transcripts were what got sequenced. Sequencing was performed with immunoSEQ multiplex PCR; in TCRdb, only in-frame clones are kept and a portion is missing. Counted here are some 900,000 clones, 15% to 20% occurring once; the ten biggest clones make up around 0.02%. The specimen sequenced was naive CD4+ T cells from blood. The receptors shown here come from a woman under 30 in good health.

This rearrangement joins TRBV29-1 to TRBJ1-6; D unresolved. Trimming removed 0 bases from V and 10 bases from J, with 7 bases in between. The CDR3 is made up of 12 amino acids. The germline gives CDR1 SQVTM, CDR2 ANQGSEA. The CDR3 bases are TGCAGCGTTGAAGAGCCTGGGTCACCCCTCCACTTT. Translation: CSVEEPGSPLHF.

This clone was detected only a few times. The rearrangement links TRBV19 to TRBJ2-7; D gene ambiguous. Per germline, CDR1 LNHDA and CDR2 SQIVND (reference sequence). The CDR3 sequence is 13 residues long. V was cut by 0 bases and J by 8 bases, with 11 bases left in between. The CDR3 is CASSIDRGQKQYF. For the CDR3, the DNA is TGTGCCAGTAGTATAGATCGCGGTCAGAAGCAGTACTTC. Filled out from reference TRBV19 and TRBJ2-7, the complete variable domain reads DGGITQSPKYLFRKEGQNVTLSCEQNLNHDAMYWYRQDPGQGLRLIYYSQIVNDFQKGDIAEGYSVSREKKESFPLTVTSAQKNPTAFYLCASSIDRGQKQYFGPGTRLTVT.

The sample holds a few counts of this clone. The chain couples TRBV29-1 to TRBJ1-3; D gene ambiguous. V shed 4 bases and J shed 1 base, with 5 bases lying between them. The germline CDR1 and CDR2 sequences are SQVTM and ANQGSEA. CDR3 size: 12 residues. The DNA for the CDR3 is TGCAGCGTTGTCGGGTCTGGAAACACCATATATTTT. Translation gives CSVVGSGNTIYF.